Listed below are T cell receptor beta chains from one sample, sequenced in a study of T cells in Graves' hyperthyroidism and ophthalmopathy. TCRdb fed the multiplex PCR reads into MiXCR, producing one record per CDR3 protein. The table has about 700,000 distinct CDR3 sequences, 12% to 15% seen once. The sequencing input was blood. The receptor set was obtained from a woman aged 18-30 years with Graves' hyperthyroidism. CDR3s include the opening cysteine and the closing phenylalanine or tryptophan. D genes are given only for firm matches. Not every row has a clone size; where given, it reads once, few, many or a size class.

V gene	J gene	D gene	clone size	CDR3 protein	CDR3 DNA
TRBV27	TRBJ2-4	TRBD1	.	CASSSIRTGGVNIQYF	TGTGCCAGCAGTTCCATTCGGACAGGGGGCGTGAACATTCAGTACTTC
TRBV29-1	TRBJ2-7	.	.	CSVETTEGPKGYEQYF	TGCAGCGTTGAAACTACGGAGGGTCCGAAGGGATACGAGCAGTACTTC
TRBV6-5	TRBJ2-4	TRBD1	few	CASSYRDSKNIQYF	TGTGCCAGCAGTTACCGGGACAGCAAAAACATTCAGTACTTC
TRBV28	TRBJ2-1	.	many	CASSLRTEAYNEQFF	TGTGCCAGCAGTTTACGGACGGAAGCCTACAATGAGCAGTTCTTC
TRBV7-9	TRBJ2-7	.	few	CASSLARQAYEQYF	TGTGCCAGCAGCTTAGCACGGCAGGCCTACGAGCAGTACTTC
TRBV27	TRBJ2-7	.	few	CASSLSDPSYEQYF	TGTGCCAGCAGTTTATCGGACCCATCCTACGAGCAGTACTTC
TRBV30	TRBJ2-4	.	many	CAWSGLELAKNIQYF	TGTGCCTGGAGCGGCCTAGAGTTAGCCAAAAACATTCAGTACTTC
TRBV7-6	TRBJ2-1	.	few	CASSLAYQQKYNEQFF	TGTGCCAGCAGCTTAGCGTATCAACAGAAATACAATGAGCAGTTCTTC
TRBV7-9	TRBJ1-4	TRBD1	many	CASSLQGGNEKLFF	TGTGCCAGCAGCTTACAAGGGGGCAATGAAAAACTGTTTTTT
TRBV5-1	TRBJ1-1	TRBD1	.	CASSPYGTGDAGAEAFF	TGCGCCAGCAGCCCATACGGGACAGGAGACGCTGGGGCTGAAGCTTTCTTT
TRBV18	TRBJ2-3	.	few	CASSPEGTHTDTQYF	TGTGCCAGCTCACCTGAAGGAACCCACACAGATACGCAGTATTTT
TRBV5-1	TRBJ1-4	.	many	CASSDVSTNEKLFF	TGCGCCAGCAGCGACGTTTCAACTAATGAAAAACTGTTTTTT
TRBV20-1	TRBJ2-1	.	.	CSARTWGSSYNEQFF	TGCAGTGCTAGAACCTGGGGGAGCTCCTACAATGAGCAGTTCTTC
TRBV29-1	TRBJ2-1	TRBD2	.	CSVGTITYNEQFF	TGCAGCGTCGGGACTATTACCTACAATGAGCAGTTCTTC
TRBV7-2	TRBJ2-5	TRBD2	.	CASSGLAAQETQYF	TGTGCCAGCAGCGGCCTAGCGGCACAAGAGACCCAGTACTTC
TRBV6-2/TRBV6-3	TRBJ1-1	.	many	CASSYSWEGTFF	TGTGCCAGCAGTTACTCTTGGGAGGGCACTTTCTTT
TRBV2	TRBJ2-3	.	few	CASSDEWSTDTQYF	TGTGCCAGCAGTGACGAGTGGAGCACAGATACGCAGTATTTT
TRBV7-2	TRBJ2-3	TRBD2	many	CASSLGTPGLAGKDTQYF	TGTGCCAGCAGCTTAGGGACTCCGGGACTAGCGGGAAAAGATACGCAGTATTTT
TRBV11-2	TRBJ1-1	.	many	CASSLDSVLNTEAFF	TGTGCCAGCAGCTTAGATTCGGTCCTGAACACTGAAGCTTTCTTT
TRBV2	TRBJ2-7	TRBD2	few	CALAGSQYEQYF	TGTGCCTTAGCGGGGAGCCAGTACGAGCAGTACTTC